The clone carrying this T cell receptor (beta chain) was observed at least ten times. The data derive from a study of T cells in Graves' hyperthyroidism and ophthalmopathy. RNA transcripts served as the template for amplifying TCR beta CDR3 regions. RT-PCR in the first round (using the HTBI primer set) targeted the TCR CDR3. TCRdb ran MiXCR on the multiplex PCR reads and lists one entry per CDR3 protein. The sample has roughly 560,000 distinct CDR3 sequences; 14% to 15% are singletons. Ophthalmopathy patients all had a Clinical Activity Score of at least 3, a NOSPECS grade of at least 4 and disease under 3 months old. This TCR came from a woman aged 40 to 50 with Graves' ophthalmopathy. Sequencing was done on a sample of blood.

CDR3 sequence (DNA): TGTGCCAGCAGTCCAGCAGGGGGCAATCAGCCCCAGCATTTT. Translated: CASSPAGGNQPQHF. V and J are TRBV12-3 or TRBV12-4 and TRBJ1-5, with TRBD1 as a possible D gene (6 bases). The CDR3 is 14 residues long. V was pared by 5 bases and J by 2 bases, with 10 bases between.